The 16 T cell receptor beta chains listed next were all sequenced from one sample in a study of Graves' ophthalmopathy and Graves' hyperthyroidism. Amplification from RNA transcripts yielded the TCR beta CDR3 regions. Second-round multiplex PCR came after a first-round RT-PCR that employed HTBI primers. Each CDR3 protein gets one entry after TCRdb re-called the multiplex PCR reads with MiXCR. Of over a million distinct CDR3 sequences listed, about 36% are singletons. The sequenced sample was peripheral blood or thyroid tissue (not recorded which). These receptors all come from an adult man with Graves' hyperthyroidism.

This chain connects TRBV19 to TRBJ1-1; 8 bases are a match to TRBD1. With V trimmed by 6 bases and J by 5 bases, 14 bases remained unmatched. From germline, CDR1 is LNHDA and CDR2 SQIVND (reference sequence). The CDR3 is 16 amino acids. The CDR3 sequence: CASSSLVRGPGTEAFF. The CDR3 coding sequence is TGTGCCAGTAGCAGCCTAGTCAGGGGGCCCGGGACTGAAGCTTTCTTT.

In regard to this clonotype: Here the CDR3 omits its conserved ending phenylalanine or tryptophan, so a read error is the likely source. Because the CDR3's place on the DNA is in doubt, the DNA is left out and the CDR3 is given as listed by TCRdb. The V gene is TRBV7-8, the J gene TRBJ1-4. The CDR3 extends over 8 residues, inclusive of both ends. CDR1 is SGHVS and CDR2 is FQNEAQ in the germline V gene. CDR3 sequence: CASSLDLY.

This chain links TRBV7-6 with TRBJ2-2, with 9 positions matching TRBD1. V lost 3 bases and J lost 6; bases outside the gene matches: 14. CDR1 and CDR2 (germline): SGHVS, FNYEAQ. This CDR3 spans 18 amino acids. The DNA of the CDR3 is TGTGCCAGCAGCTTCATCCACGGGACAGGGCGAAGCGCCGGGGAGCTGTTTTTT. It codes for CASSFIHGTGRSAGELFF. Drawing the rest from reference TRBV7-6 and TRBJ2-2, the complete variable domain is GAGVSQSPRYKVTKRGQDVALRCDPISGHVSLYWYRQALGQGPEFLTYFNYEAQQDKSGLPNDRFSAERPEGSISTLTIQRTEQRDSAMYRCASSFIHGTGRSAGELFFGEGSRLTVL.

This sequence joins TRBV2 and TRBJ1-4; D gene unclear. CDR1 SNHLY and CDR2 FYNNEI come from the germline V gene. Trimming stripped 6 bases from V and 11 bases from J, with 28 bases between. CDR3 length equals 17 residues. CDR3 nucleotides: TGTGCCAGCAGCCAAGGAGGGCCTTGGGAAAAAGAAATTAAACTGTTTTTT. It specifies CASSQGGPWEKEIKLFF.

This clonotype was detected many times. The chain employs TRBV29-1 and TRBJ1-1; D might be TRBD1 (6 bases). The CDR3 runs to 12 residues. V was trimmed by 7 bases and J by 0 bases, leaving 9 bases between them. CDR1 is SQVTM and CDR2 is ANQGSEA in the germline V gene. DNA for the CDR3: TGCAGCGGACAGGTTATGAACACTGAAGCTTTCTTT. Translating gives CSGQVMNTEAFF.

The chain combines TRBV7-9 with TRBJ2-7, with TRBD2 identical over 12 bases. V shed 3 bases and J 3 bases; nucleotides not matched to a gene: 3. Germline loops: CDR1 SEHNR, CDR2 FQNEAQ (reference sequence). There are 15 residues in the CDR3. The CDR3 sequence is CASSLETSGSYEQYF. The CDR3 DNA follows: TGTGCCAGCAGCTTGGAGACTAGCGGGAGCTACGAGCAGTACTTC.

This clonotype was picked up a small number of times. A single base separates this from a much larger clone, so it may be a read error. The J gene is TRBJ1-2, the V gene TRBV20-1, with 10 positions matching TRBD1. The CDR3 length is 14 residues. Germline V gene data show CDR1 as DFQATT and CDR2 as SNEGSKA (reference sequence). Written as DNA, the CDR3 is TGCAGTGCTAGGGAAAAGGGACAGGGGAATGGCGACACCTTC. This sequence encodes CSAREKGQGNGDTF.

This clonotype was seen a few times. V usage is TRBV6-6 and J usage is TRBJ1-6, with no clear D. This CDR3 contains 15 residues. Germline V gives CDR1 MNHNY, CDR2 SVGAGI (reference sequence). V was cut by 0 bases and J by 6 bases, with 9 bases left in between. For the CDR3, the DNA is TGTGCCAGCAGTTACTCGAGGCTTATTAATTCACCCCTCCACTTT. Its translation: CASSYSRLINSPLHF.

The table lists this clonotype with a few counts. The J gene is TRBJ2-5, the V gene TRBV7-3, with D possibly TRBD1 on 5 matching bases. The end of the DNA is better explained by TRBJ2-7, so the J call may be wrong. Germline CDR1 SGHTA, CDR2 FQGTGA. The CDR3 totals 11 residues. The CDR3 loop is CAGWGSYEQYF. The CDR3 region has the DNA TGTGCCGGCTGGGGCAGCTACGAGCAGTACTTC.

This clonotype was detected many times. The genes are TRBV7-9 and TRBJ2-7; TRBD1 aligns across 7 bases. The V gene's germline CDR1 is SEHNR and CDR2 FQNEAQ (reference sequence). V shed 8 bases and J 3 bases; nucleotides not matched to a gene: 10. The CDR3 runs 14 residues. The CDR3 sequence is CASGPSGTDYEQYF. In DNA form, the CDR3 reads TGTGCCAGCGGCCCTAGTGGGACAGACTACGAGCAGTACTTC.

In its sample, this clonotype was seen many times. The chain recombines TRBV9 with TRBJ2-7; tentatively, D is TRBD1 (6 bases). V lost 5 bases and J lost 0, with 15 bases in between. The CDR3 contains 15 residues. The germline V gene has CDR1 SGDLS and CDR2 YYNGEE. The CDR3: CASSLPGVSSYEQYF. CDR3 DNA: TGTGCCAGCAGTCTACCAGGGGTTAGCTCCTACGAGCAGTACTTC.

About this clonotype: Its ends do not fully match the called genes, so a read error is possible. V gene TRBV20-1 combines with J gene TRBJ2-7, with D perhaps matching TRBD1 (6 bases). Germline V gene lookup returns CDR1 DFQATT and CDR2 SNEGSKA (reference sequence). The length of the CDR3 is 8 residues. CDR3 amino acids: CSANEGDW. The CDR3 nucleotides are TGCAGTGCCAACGAGGGGGATTGG.

This clonotype was seen more than once but under ten times. This sequence joins TRBV20-1 and TRBJ2-7; TRBD1 aligns across 7 bases. The germline V gene has CDR1 DFQATT and CDR2 SNEGSKA (reference sequence). The CDR3 extends over 14 amino acids. The trim removed 3 bases at V and 2 bases at J, leaving 7 bases unmatched. CDR3 region: CSASSDQGAYEQYF. The CDR3, as DNA: TGCAGTGCTAGTTCAGACCAGGGGGCCTACGAGCAGTACTTC.

CDR3 residues: CAEPQTGLNGYTF. The DNA for the CDR3 is TGTGCGGAACCTCAAACAGGCCTGAACGGCTACACCTTC. This chain connects TRBV14 to TRBJ1-2; possibly TRBD1 for D (5 bases). The germline CDR1 and CDR2 sequences are SGHDN and FVKESK. This CDR3 comprises 13 residues.

V usage is TRBV20-1 and J usage is TRBJ2-6; D remains unclear. The germline V gene encodes CDR1 DFQATT and CDR2 SNEGSKA (reference sequence). Trimming stripped 0 bases from V and 9 bases from J, with 15 bases between. The CDR3 is made up of 15 amino acids. The CDR3 bases are TGCAGTGCTAGAGATCATAACGGAAAGGTCAACGTCCTGACTTTC. Translation: CSARDHNGKVNVLTF.

J is TRBJ1-2 and V is TRBV25-1, with 9 bases lining up with TRBD1. This CDR3 region has 14 residues. With 1 base clipped from V and 5 bases from J, the junction kept 2 bases outside the gene matches. Germline V CDR1 and CDR2: MGHDK, SYGVNS. This CDR3 is CASSEWDRAYGYTF. The CDR3 DNA follows: TGTGCCAGCAGTGAATGGGACAGGGCGTATGGCTACACCTTC.